This T cell receptor (beta chain) was observed in a study of T cell changes during pregnancy in multiple sclerosis. Germline assignment: CDR1 MDHEN and CDR2 SYDVKM. V dropped 5 bases and J dropped 2; count of bases not matched to a gene: 5. This CDR3 has 14 amino acids. The method was immunoSEQ multiplex PCR; TCRdb's version includes in-frame clones alone and lacks a portion of them. The sample yields about 51,000 clones, 85% to 95% seen once. The sample here was CD4+ T cells from peripheral blood mononuclear cells, taken in the third trimester of pregnancy. V and J are TRBV28 and TRBJ1-2; the match to TRBD1 covers 7 bases. The sequence was collected from a female donor with multiple sclerosis, enrolled in a pregnancy study. CDR3 amino acids: CASSQQGSNYGYTF. In DNA, the CDR3 is TGTGCCAGCAGTCAACAGGGGTCGAACTATGGCTACACCTTC.